The rows below give T cell receptor beta chains drawn from one sample of a study of shared clonotypes between healthy human individuals. Data came from immunoSEQ multiplex PCR; TCRdb stores just in-frame clones and leaves some out. The sample gives about 2.4 million clones, more than 85% of which show up once; about 0.34% is in the top ten. Sequencing input: naive CD4+ T cells from PBMCs. The receptor source for this set is a man aged 18 to 30 in good health. Some clones in this sample may be carry-over from other donors' samples. Both conserved end residues are part of each CDR3. The order of the fields is J gene, clone size, D gene, V gene, CDR3 DNA, CDR3 protein. The D gene is left open where the match is weak. Clone size appears in some rows only: once, few, many, or a class for an expanded clone.

>TRBJ2-2|.|.|TRBV6-5
TGTGCCAGCAGTTTCTCCGGGACTTTGAACACCGGGGAGCTGTTTTTT
CASSFSGTLNTGELFF
>TRBJ2-7|.|.|TRBV7-6
TGTGCCAGCAGCTTGGGCAGGGCACCCTACGAGCAGTACTTC
CASSLGRAPYEQYF
>TRBJ2-1|.|TRBD2|TRBV4-1
TGCGCCAGCAGCCAAGATTTGCCGGGACTAGCGGGAGCCTATGAGCAGTTCTTC
CASSQDLPGLAGAYEQFF
>TRBJ2-1|.|TRBD1|TRBV6-6
TGTGCCAGCAGCCAAACTCCGGGACAGGAGCACAATGAGCAGTTCTTC
CASSQTPGQEHNEQFF
>TRBJ1-2|.|TRBD1|TRBV28
TGTGCCAGCAGCCGAAGGTGGGACAGGGGTGCCTATGGCTACACCTTC
CASSRRWDRGAYGYTF
>TRBJ2-7|.|.|TRBV2
TGTGCCAGCAGTTCACAGACCTACGAGCAGTACTTC
CASSSQTYEQYF
>TRBJ1-2|.|TRBD1|TRBV20-1
TGCAGTGCTAGCTTCAGGGGGGGCTACACCTTC
CSASFRGGYTF
>TRBJ1-4|.|.|TRBV5-1
TGCGCCAGCAGCTTGATGGAGAATGAAAAACTGTTTTTT
CASSLMENEKLFF
>TRBJ2-5|.|.|TRBV7-2
TGTGCCAGCAGCCCCCCCCGTTCGCGGTTACAAGAGACCCAGTACTTC
CASSPPRSRLQETQYF
>TRBJ2-5|.|.|TRBV25-1
TGTGCCAGCAGTGATCCCCGCTCCCTCCGGGAGACCCAGTACTTC
CASSDPRSLRETQYF
>TRBJ1-5|.|TRBD1|TRBV5-1
TGCGCCAGCAGCCCCGGGACAGGGAATCAGCCCCAGCATTTT
CASSPGTGNQPQHF
>TRBJ2-3|.|.|TRBV28
TGTGCCAGCACCACCCTCCGGGGACCAGATACGCAGTATTTT
CASTTLRGPDTQYF
>TRBJ1-2|.|TRBD1|TRBV10-3
TGTGCCATCAGTGAGGGGGACAGGGAGAGCTATGGCTACACCTTC
CAISEGDRESYGYTF
>TRBJ2-2|.|TRBD2|TRBV19
TGTGCCTCACCTAGCGGGAGAACCGGGGAGCTGTTTTTT
CASPSGRTGELFF
>TRBJ1-2|once|.|TRBV2
TGTGCCAGCGGGGACTTGGGTGGCTACACCTTC
CASGDLGGYTF
>TRBJ2-2|.|.|TRBV7-3
TGTGCCAGCAGTTTTCCCGGGGGACCGAACACCGGGGAGCTGTTTTTT
CASSFPGGPNTGELFF
>TRBJ2-3|.|.|TRBV18
TGTGCCAGCTCTCCAGCGGAAGATACGCAGTATTTT
CASSPAEDTQYF
>TRBJ2-7|.|.|TRBV27
TGTGCCAGCAGTTTGAGACCCCGGAGCTCCTACGAGCAGTACTTC
CASSLRPRSSYEQYF
>TRBJ2-7|once|.|TRBV4-1
TGCGCCAGCAGCCAAGATTGGCAGCCTCGCTCCTACGAGCAGTACTTC
CASSQDWQPRSYEQYF
>TRBJ2-7|.|TRBD2|TRBV30
TGTGCCTGGAGTATCGGACTAGCGGGAGTCTACGAGCAGTACTTC
CAWSIGLAGVYEQYF
>TRBJ2-1|.|.|TRBV28
TGTGCCAGCAGGTTCAGTGGCTCCTACAATGAGCAGTTCTTC
CASRFSGSYNEQFF
>TRBJ2-7|.|.|TRBV28
TGTGCCAGCAGTGTCCTTTACGAGCAGTACTTC
CASSVLYEQYF
>TRBJ2-5|.|.|TRBV4-1
TGCGCCAGCAGCCTTAACGGAGGGCCGGAACAAGAGACCCAGTACTTC
CASSLNGGPEQETQYF
>TRBJ2-3|.|TRBD2|TRBV5-1
TGCGCCAGCACCCTGGGACTAGCAAACATTGGCACAGATACGCAGTATTTT
CASTLGLANIGTDTQYF
>TRBJ1-5|.|TRBD1|TRBV6-1
TGTGCCAGCAGTGAACCGGGACAGGGTCGTTTCAATCAGCCCCAGCATTTT
CASSEPGQGRFNQPQHF
>TRBJ2-3|.|TRBD1|TRBV5-4
TGTGCCAGCAGCTTAGGGACAGGGGTTTTCACAGATACGCAGTATTTT
CASSLGTGVFTDTQYF
>TRBJ2-5|.|TRBD1|TRBV10-1
TGCGCCAGCAGTGGACAGGGGAGTGAGACCCAGTACTTC
CASSGQGSETQYF
>TRBJ1-5|.|TRBD1|TRBV7-2
TGTGCCAGCAGCCTGGGACAGGATCAGCCCCAGCATTTT
CASSLGQDQPQHF
>TRBJ2-1|.|TRBD2|TRBV10-1
TGCGCCAGCAGTGAAGGTGGGACTAGCGGGAGGAATGAGCAGTTCTTC
CASSEGGTSGRNEQFF
>TRBJ1-4|.|.|TRBV4-1
TGCGCCAGCAGTTTAAGATCTCACAGGTTTAATGAAAAACTGTTTTTT
CASSLRSHRFNEKLFF
>TRBJ2-5|.|.|TRBV6-6
TGTGCCAGCAGGCGGGACAGCCAAGAGACCCAGTACTTC
CASRRDSQETQYF
>TRBJ2-1|.|TRBD1|TRBV5-4
TGTGCCAGCAGCTCACGGGACAGGGTTGTGAATGAGCAGTTCTTC
CASSSRDRVVNEQFF
>TRBJ2-2|.|.|TRBV7-3
TGTGCCAGCAGCTTAACAGGGGTAGGGAGGACCGGGGAGCTGTTTTTT
CASSLTGVGRTGELFF
>TRBJ1-2|.|.|TRBV6-1
TGTGCCAGCAGTGAAGCGGCGGCCCGCGGGGGCTATGGCTACACCTTC
CASSEAAARGGYGYTF
>TRBJ2-7|.|.|TRBV5-1
TGCGCCAGCAATAAGGAGGGGCACTACGAGCAGTACTTC
CASNKEGHYEQYF
>TRBJ2-5|.|.|TRBV9
TGTGCCAGCAGCGTGGGCCCTTCCCGCACCTACCAAGAGACCCAGTACTTC
CASSVGPSRTYQETQYF
>TRBJ2-7|.|TRBD1|TRBV27
TGTGCCAGCAGTTTATTCTCCCTGGACAGGGTGAGCTCCTACGAGCAGTACTTC
CASSLFSLDRVSSYEQYF
>TRBJ2-3|.|TRBD2|TRBV6-4
TGTGCCAGCAGTCGACTAGCGGGAGCAGATACGCAGTATTTT
CASSRLAGADTQYF
>TRBJ2-5|.|.|TRBV5-1
TGCGCCAGCAGCTTGGTAGCGGGGACCGACAGGGGGGAGACCCAGTACTTC
CASSLVAGTDRGETQYF
>TRBJ1-1|.|.|TRBV28
TGTGCCAGCGGTCGGTTCACCGAGGGCACTGAAGCTTTCTTT
CASGRFTEGTEAFF
>TRBJ1-4|.|.|TRBV7-9
TGTGCCAGCAGTACCCGCTCCACTAATGAAAAACTGTTTTTT
CASSTRSTNEKLFF
>TRBJ2-3|.|.|TRBV5-6
TGTGCCAGCAGCTTGTTTCTCCGGGGCGCAGATACGCAGTATTTT
CASSLFLRGADTQYF
>TRBJ1-5|.|.|TRBV18
TGTGCCAGCTCAACGGGGACACATAGCAATCAGCCCCAGCATTTT
CASSTGTHSNQPQHF
>TRBJ2-7|.|.|TRBV7-9
TGTGCCAGCAGCTTAGAACTCTGGACGGGAGAGCAGTACTTC
CASSLELWTGEQYF